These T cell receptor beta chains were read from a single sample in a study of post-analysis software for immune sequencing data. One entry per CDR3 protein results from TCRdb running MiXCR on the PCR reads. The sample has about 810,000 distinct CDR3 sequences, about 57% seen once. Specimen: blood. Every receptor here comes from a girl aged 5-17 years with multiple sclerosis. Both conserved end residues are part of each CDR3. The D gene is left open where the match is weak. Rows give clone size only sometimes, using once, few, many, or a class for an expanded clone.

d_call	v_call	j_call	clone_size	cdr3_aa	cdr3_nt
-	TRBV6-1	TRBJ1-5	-	CASSGQGHSNQPQHF	TGTGCCAGCAGTGGCCAGGGCCATAGCAATCAGCCCCAGCATTTT
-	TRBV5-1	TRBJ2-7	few	CASSWDPRKGEQYF	TGCGCCAGCAGCTGGGACCCTCGAAAGGGCGAGCAGTACTTC
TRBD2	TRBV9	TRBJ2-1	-	CASSPTLGASGRRSDEQFF	TGTGCCAGCAGCCCGACGCTAGGGGCTAGCGGGAGGAGGAGCGATGAGCAGTTCTTC
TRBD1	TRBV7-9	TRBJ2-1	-	CASSFVRDSHEQFF	TGTGCCAGCAGCTTCGTCAGGGACAGCCATGAGCAGTTCTTC
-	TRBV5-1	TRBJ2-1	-	CASSLQNYYNEQFF	TGCGCCAGCAGCTTGCAGAACTATTACAATGAGCAGTTCTTC
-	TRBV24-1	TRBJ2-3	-	CATSEGTYTDTQYF	TGTGCCACCAGTGAAGGGACCTACACAGATACGCAGTATTTT
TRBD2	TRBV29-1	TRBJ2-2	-	CSVEGLAGPTGELFF	TGCAGCGTTGAAGGACTAGCGGGGCCCACCGGGGAGCTGTTTTTT
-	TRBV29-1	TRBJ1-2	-	CSVAGGRYGYTF	TGCAGCGTTGCCGGGGGGAGGTATGGCTACACCTTC
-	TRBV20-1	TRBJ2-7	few	CSASPDRGAYEQYF	TGCAGTGCTAGCCCCGACCGGGGAGCCTACGAGCAGTACTTC
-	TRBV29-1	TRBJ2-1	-	CSVDRIHEQFF	TGCAGCGTTGATCGAATCCATGAGCAGTTCTTC
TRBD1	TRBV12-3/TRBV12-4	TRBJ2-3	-	CATLSTGEGIGTDTQYF	TGTGCCACCCTTTCTACAGGGGAAGGTATTGGCACAGATACGCAGTATTTT
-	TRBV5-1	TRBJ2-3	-	CASSRGWTAPTTDTQYF	TGCGCCAGCAGCCGAGGTTGGACCGCGCCCACCACAGATACGCAGTATTTT
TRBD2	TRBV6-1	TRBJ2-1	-	CASSEVAGEFF	TGTGCCAGCAGTGAGGTAGCGGGGGAGTTCTTC
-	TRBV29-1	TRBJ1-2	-	CSVEKTASIYGYTF	TGCAGCGTTGAAAAGACAGCTTCAATCTATGGCTACACCTTC
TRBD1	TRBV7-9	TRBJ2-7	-	CASSGRQGRREQYF	TGTGCCAGCAGCGGGAGACAGGGAAGAAGGGAGCAGTACTTC
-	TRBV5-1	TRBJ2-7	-	CASRAEYEQYF	TGCGCCAGCAGAGCCGAATACGAGCAGTACTTC
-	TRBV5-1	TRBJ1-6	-	CASSFGDYYNSPLHF	TGCGCCAGCAGCTTTGGGGATTACTATAATTCACCCCTCCACTTT
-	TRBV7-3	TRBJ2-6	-	CASSLIGSETSGANVLTF	TGTGCCAGCAGCTTAATTGGGTCGGAGACCTCTGGGGCCAACGTCCTGACTTTC